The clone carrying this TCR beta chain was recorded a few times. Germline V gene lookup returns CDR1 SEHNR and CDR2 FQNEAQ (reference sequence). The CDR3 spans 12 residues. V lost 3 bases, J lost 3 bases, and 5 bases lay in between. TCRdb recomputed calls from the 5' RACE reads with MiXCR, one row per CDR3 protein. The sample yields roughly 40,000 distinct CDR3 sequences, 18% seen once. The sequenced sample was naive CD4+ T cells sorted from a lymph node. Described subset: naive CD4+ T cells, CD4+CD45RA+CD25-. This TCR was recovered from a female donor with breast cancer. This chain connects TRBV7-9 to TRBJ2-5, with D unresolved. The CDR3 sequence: CASSFTKETQYF. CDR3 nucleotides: TGTGCCAGCAGCTTTACAAAAGAGACCCAGTACTTC.